This is a list of T cell receptor beta chains from one sample in a study of T cell repertoires in cytomegalovirus infection. TCRdb reprocessed the reads via MiXCR and lists one record per CDR3 protein. The profile covers around 270,000 distinct CDR3 sequences, with less than 9.5% appearing a single time and around 15% taken by the ten largest. Source material: PBMCs. The receptor set was obtained from a human donor in good health (CMV status not recorded). Some clones in this sample may be carry-over from other donors' samples. Both conserved end residues are part of each CDR3. D genes are given only for firm matches. Only part of the rows carry a size: once, few, many, or a class if the clone is expanded.

V	size	D	J	CDR3	DNA
TRBV6-6	.	.	TRBJ2-3	CASRRGASANTQYF	TGTGCCAGCAGAAGGGGGGCTAGCGCAAATACGCAGTATTTT
TRBV12-3/TRBV12-4	many	.	TRBJ2-7	CASSPGLSSYEQYF	TGTGCCAGCAGTCCAGGGTTAAGCTCCTACGAGCAGTACTTC
TRBV7-7	.	TRBD1	TRBJ2-1	CASSRTGGNNEQFF	TGTGCTAGCAGCCGGACAGGGGGAAACAATGAGCAGTTCTTC
TRBV7-3	many	.	TRBJ2-5	CASGETQYF	TGTGCCAGTGGGGAGACCCAGTACTTC
TRBV28	many	.	TRBJ1-2	CASRVGGLDYGYTF	TGTGCCAGCAGGGTGGGGGGGCTCGACTATGGCTACACCTTC
TRBV7-6	many	TRBD1	TRBJ2-3	CASSRDRVYTDTQYF	TGTGCCAGCAGCCGGGACAGGGTTTACACAGATACGCAGTATTTT
TRBV6-2/TRBV6-3	many	.	TRBJ1-1	CASSYSGGRTEAFF	TGTGCCAGCAGTTACTCAGGGGGACGGACTGAAGCTTTCTTT
TRBV9	.	.	TRBJ1-1	CASSGAGRAGTEAFF	TGTGCCAGCAGCGGAGCGGGGAGGGCTGGAACTGAAGCTTTCTTT
TRBV7-2	.	.	TRBJ1-5	CASSFVLQPQHF	TGTGCCAGCAGCTTTGTATTACAGCCCCAGCATTTT
TRBV11-2	.	.	TRBJ2-7	CASGGTETYEQYF	TGTGCCAGCGGAGGGACTGAGACCTACGAGCAGTACTTC
TRBV12-3/TRBV12-4	many	.	TRBJ1-5	CASSPSGTLSNQPQHF	TGTGCCAGCAGTCCATCAGGGACCCTTAGCAATCAGCCCCAGCATTTT
TRBV18	many	.	TRBJ2-6	CASSAEGTWANVLTF	TGTGCCAGCTCAGCGGAGGGTACTTGGGCCAACGTCCTGACTTTC
TRBV11-2	many	TRBD2	TRBJ2-3	CASSKTSGVSTDTQYF	TGTGCCAGCAGCAAAACTAGCGGGGTTAGCACAGATACGCAGTATTTT
TRBV7-9	many	TRBD1	TRBJ1-1	CASRSTGGANTEAFF	TGTGCCAGCAGGTCCACAGGGGGCGCGAACACTGAAGCTTTCTTT
TRBV7-2	many	.	TRBJ1-2	CASSLTGPYGYTF	TGTGCCAGCAGCTTGACAGGACCATATGGCTACACCTTC
TRBV7-6	.	.	TRBJ2-5	CASSPTTNGAGETQYF	TGTGCCAGCAGCCCGACGACTAACGGGGCCGGGGAGACCCAGTACTTC
TRBV20-1	.	.	TRBJ2-7	CSADDSDYEQYF	TGCAGTGCTGATGACAGTGACTACGAGCAGTACTTC
TRBV7-2	many	.	TRBJ2-6	CASSLGISGANVLTF	TGTGCCAGCAGCTTAGGGATTTCTGGGGCCAACGTCCTGACTTTC
TRBV6-2/TRBV6-3	many	TRBD1	TRBJ2-5	CASSQTGSKGTQYF	TGTGCCAGCAGCCAGACAGGGTCAAAGGGGACCCAGTACTTC
TRBV7-2	many	TRBD2	TRBJ2-2	CASGLAGDPGELFF	TGTGCCAGCGGACTAGCGGGAGACCCCGGGGAGCTGTTTTTT
TRBV19	many	TRBD1	TRBJ2-7	CASSRTGTYEQYF	TGTGCCAGTAGTAGGACAGGGACCTACGAGCAGTACTTC
TRBV11-3	few	.	TRBJ1-5	CASSLVRGGRHCNQPQHF	TGTGCCAGCAGCTTAGTTAGGGGAGGCCGGCATTGCAATCAGCCCCAGCATTTT
TRBV30	few	TRBD1	TRBJ1-1	CAWSVKGPGTGIAFF	TGTGCCTGGAGTGTAAAAGGGCCCGGGACAGGGATCGCTTTCTTT
TRBV7-8	many	TRBD2	TRBJ2-5	CASGRERRTQYF	TGTGCCAGCGGGCGGGAGAGGAGGACCCAGTACTTC
TRBV6-2/TRBV6-3	few	.	TRBJ1-6	CASSYAILNSPLHF	TGTGCCAGCAGTTATGCGATATTGAATTCACCCCTCCACTTT
TRBV7-2	many	.	TRBJ1-5	CASSLVGGAGQPQHF	TGTGCCAGCAGCTTAGTAGGAGGGGCAGGTCAGCCCCAGCATTTT
TRBV7-6	many	TRBD1	TRBJ1-1	CASSLYEGAMNTEAFF	TGTGCCAGCAGCTTATATGAGGGGGCGATGAACACTGAAGCTTTCTTT
TRBV7-2	many	.	TRBJ2-5	CASSLTQGETQYF	TGTGCCAGCAGCTTGACACAAGGGGAGACCCAGTACTTC
TRBV28	few	TRBD1	TRBJ2-5	CATAQPGTGYETQYF	TGTGCCACCGCCCAACCCGGGACAGGGTATGAGACCCAGTACTTC
TRBV29-1	many	.	TRBJ1-1	CSVEDPRGRITEAFF	TGCAGCGTTGAAGATCCAAGGGGGAGAATCACTGAAGCTTTCTTT
TRBV12-3/TRBV12-4	many	.	TRBJ2-1	CASSGWGREYNEQFF	TGTGCCAGCAGCGGATGGGGGAGAGAATACAATGAGCAGTTCTTC
TRBV28	many	.	TRBJ1-5	CASIQGWDQPQHF	TGTGCCAGCATACAGGGATGGGATCAGCCCCAGCATTTT
TRBV7-9	many	.	TRBJ2-7	CAARRVEGSNEQYF	TGTGCCGCCCGGAGGGTCGAGGGATCGAACGAGCAGTACTTC
TRBV10-2	few	.	TRBJ1-5	CASTGQLLNQPQHF	TGCGCCAGCACCGGACAGCTTTTAAATCAGCCCCAGCATTTT
TRBV7-2	.	TRBD1	TRBJ2-3	CASSTGQGGTDTQYF	TGTGCCAGCAGCACGGGACAGGGAGGCACAGATACGCAGTATTTT
TRBV29-1	few	TRBD2	TRBJ2-1	CSVGGGLNNEQFF	TGCAGCGTCGGGGGGGGCTTGAACAATGAGCAGTTCTTC
TRBV29-1	.	TRBD1	TRBJ2-1	CSVDETGVNEQFF	TGCAGCGTTGACGAGACAGGGGTCAATGAGCAGTTCTTC
TRBV11-2	many	TRBD2	TRBJ2-5	CASSPGTSWGETQYF	TGTGCCAGCAGCCCGGGGACTAGCTGGGGGGAGACCCAGTACTTC
TRBV5-4	many	.	TRBJ2-1	CASSLDSGGADGNEQFF	TGTGCCAGCAGCTTGGACTCAGGGGGGGCCGATGGAAATGAGCAGTTCTTC
TRBV10-3	many	.	TRBJ1-1	CAISDSFLGTEAFF	TGTGCCATCAGTGACTCCTTTCTCGGCACTGAAGCTTTCTTT
TRBV7-2	many	.	TRBJ1-2	CASSLAAGNRGYTF	TGTGCCAGCAGCTTAGCGGCAGGGAACAGAGGCTACACCTTC
TRBV4-1	many	.	TRBJ2-2	CASSQEGWTGELFF	TGCGCCAGCAGCCAAGAAGGGTGGACCGGGGAGCTGTTTTTT
TRBV7-9	many	.	TRBJ1-1	CASFQGGGTEAFF	TGTGCCAGCTTCCAAGGGGGAGGCACTGAAGCTTTCTTT
TRBV14	few	.	TRBJ2-7	CASSQDGIYEQYF	TGTGCCAGCAGTCAAGACGGGATCTACGAGCAGTACTTC
TRBV10-2	few	TRBD1	TRBJ2-6	CASTEGDRVSGANVLTF	TGCGCCAGCACCGAGGGGGACAGGGTCTCTGGGGCCAACGTCCTGACTTTC
TRBV20-1	few	.	TRBJ1-1	CSAGRGDTEAFF	TGCAGTGCCGGGAGGGGGGACACTGAAGCTTTCTTT
TRBV12-5	many	.	TRBJ1-5	CASGGGEYNQPQHF	TGTGCTAGTGGGGGGGGAGAATACAATCAGCCCCAGCATTTT
TRBV20-1	many	TRBD1	TRBJ2-5	CSAVVGQGMRTQYF	TGCAGTGCAGTAGTGGGACAGGGGATGAGAACCCAGTACTTC
TRBV7-9	few	TRBD1	TRBJ1-1	CASGRTGLGTEAFF	TGTGCCAGCGGGAGGACAGGTTTAGGCACTGAAGCTTTCTTT
TRBV6-1	many	.	TRBJ2-5	CASSYASVGTQYF	TGTGCCAGCAGTTACGCTTCGGTAGGGACCCAGTACTTC
TRBV20-1	.	TRBD1	TRBJ1-6	CSAGGGQGLSPLHF	TGCAGTGCTGGAGGGGGACAGGGTCTTTCACCCCTCCACTTT
TRBV7-6	many	TRBD1	TRBJ1-1	CASSLKGGQAKMNTEAFF	TGTGCCAGCAGCTTAAAGGGCGGACAGGCAAAAATGAACACTGAAGCTTTCTTT
TRBV12-3/TRBV12-4	.	TRBD2	TRBJ2-1	CASSLGGSANNEQFF	TGTGCCAGCAGTTTAGGCGGGAGCGCTAACAATGAGCAGTTCTTC
TRBV7-2	many	.	TRBJ1-6	CASSQRPEPYNSPLHF	TGTGCCAGCAGCCAACGACCGGAGCCGTATAATTCACCCCTCCACTTT
TRBV7-2	.	.	TRBJ2-7	CASILAGGLTYEQYF	TGTGCCAGCATCTTAGCCGGTGGCCTAACCTACGAGCAGTACTTC
TRBV6-5	.	.	TRBJ1-1	CATKRGLNAEAFF	TGTGCCACCAAAAGGGGGTTGAACGCTGAAGCTTTCTTT
TRBV5-6	many	.	TRBJ1-5	CASSFSGIRNQPQHF	TGTGCCAGCAGCTTCTCCGGGATCCGCAATCAGCCCCAGCATTTT
TRBV7-2	many	.	TRBJ2-7	CASSRDPVYEQYF	TGTGCCAGCAGCAGGGACCCCGTTTACGAGCAGTACTTC
TRBV27	many	TRBD2	TRBJ2-1	CASSSRGLAGANEQFF	TGTGCCAGCAGTTCCCGGGGACTAGCGGGAGCTAATGAGCAGTTCTTC
TRBV7-2	many	.	TRBJ1-4	CASSLGTLATNEKLFF	TGTGCCAGCAGCTTAGGCACCCTTGCAACTAATGAAAAACTGTTTTTT